This TCR beta chain was sequenced for a study of cytomegalovirus exposure and HLA in healthy donors. 60 Vbeta and 13 Jbeta primers were used in PCR. The repertoire was sequenced with immunoSEQ multiplex PCR; TCRdb's copy has only in-frame clones and lacks some. The sample has about 130,000 clones; about four fifths are singletons. Germline assignment: CDR1 LNHDA and CDR2 SQIVND (reference sequence). The junction had 9 bases not matched to a gene; V was cut back by 7 bases and J by 7 bases. The CDR3 sequence is 15 residues long. This clonotype originated in a man aged 18 to 29 in good health and CMV-seronegative. Material for sequencing was PBMCs. This chain joins TRBV19 and TRBJ2-2, with 10 bases that match TRBD1. The CDR3 DNA follows: TGTGCCAGTACCAGGACAGGGGGTGGGGACGGGGAGCTGTTTTTT. This gives the protein CASTRTGGGDGELFF. Looking up the rest from reference TRBV19 and TRBJ2-2 gives the full variable domain: DGGITQSPKYLFRKEGQNVTLSCEQNLNHDAMYWYRQDPGQGLRLIYYSQIVNDFQKGDIAEGYSVSREKKESFPLTVTSAQKNPTAFYLCASTRTGGGDGELFFGEGSRLTVL.